The rows below give T cell receptor beta chains drawn from one sample of a study of cytomegalovirus exposure and HLA in healthy donors. The repertoire was sequenced with immunoSEQ multiplex PCR; TCRdb's copy has only in-frame clones and lacks some. The sample holds more than 80,000 clones, roughly 63% seen once. The sequenced sample consisted of PBMCs. These receptors were taken from a woman aged 40-49 years in good health and CMV-seropositive. The CDR3 runs from the conserved cysteine through the conserved F or W. D genes are given only for firm matches. A row's size may be missing; if present it is once, few, many or a size class.

d_call j_call v_call clone_size cdr3_aa cdr3_nt
- TRBJ2-5 TRBV7-2 few CASGGNQETQYF TGTGCCAGCGGGGGGAACCAAGAGACCCAGTACTTC
TRBD1 TRBJ2-2 TRBV5-1 - CASSYGALTGGLGELFF TGCGCCAGCAGCTATGGAGCATTAACAGGGGGACTGGGGGAGCTGTTTTTT
TRBD2 TRBJ2-7 TRBV27 - CASSLRSGIAYEQYF TGTGCCAGCAGTTTACGTAGCGGGATCGCCTACGAGCAGTACTTC
- TRBJ1-1 TRBV10-3 - CAISEAGEEVEAFF TGTGCCATCAGTGAAGCAGGCGAAGAAGTAGAAGCTTTCTTT
- TRBJ2-5 TRBV25-1 - CASSDPGGGETQYF TGTGCCAGCAGTGACCCCGGGGGAGGAGAGACCCAGTACTTC
TRBD1 TRBJ2-3 TRBV6-5 - CASSYLGQGADTQYF TGTGCCAGCAGTTACCTGGGACAGGGGGCGGATACGCAGTATTTT
- TRBJ1-5 TRBV19 - CASRKPGFAQHF TGTGCCAGTCGTAAACCGGGATTCGCCCAGCATTTT
TRBD2 TRBJ2-7 TRBV6-1 few CASSEAPGGGSYEQYF TGCGCCAGCAGTGAAGCCCCGGGGGGGGGCTCCTACGAGCAGTACTTC
TRBD2 TRBJ2-5 TRBV4-1 - CASSQGASGGPRYQETQYF TGCGCCAGCAGCCAAGGGGCTAGCGGGGGACCCAGATACCAAGAGACCCAGTACTTC
TRBD2 TRBJ2-1 TRBV29-1 few CSGTTSGLYNEQFF TGCAGCGGTACGACTAGCGGCCTGTACAATGAGCAGTTCTTC
- TRBJ1-1 TRBV5-1 - CASSSSGIYTEAFF TGCGCCAGCAGCTCCTCAGGGATTTACACTGAAGCTTTCTTT
- TRBJ1-2 TRBV28 - CASSRSLNYGYTF TGTGCCAGCAGTCGGAGCCTTAACTATGGCTACACCTTC
TRBD1 TRBJ1-6 TRBV5-4 - CASSSWTGGGSPLHF TGTGCCAGCAGTTCATGGACAGGGGGGGGGTCACCCCTCCACTTT
TRBD1 TRBJ1-3 TRBV9 - CASSVVPGGENTIYF TGTGCCAGCAGCGTAGTTCCAGGGGGCGAAAACACCATATATTTT
- TRBJ2-5 TRBV6-1 - CASSEARTRAYF TGTGCCAGCAGTGAAGCGCGGACAAGGGCATACTTC
- TRBJ1-5 TRBV29-1 - CSVEMPGGNQPQHF TGCAGCGTTGAAATGCCAGGGGGCAATCAGCCCCAGCATTTT
- TRBJ1-2 TRBV28 once CASSSTSANYGYTF TGTGCCAGCAGTTCCACTTCGGCTAACTATGGCTACACCTTC
TRBD2 TRBJ2-5 TRBV7-2 - CASSALAGICYF TGTGCCAGCAGCGCACTAGCGGGCATTTGTTACTTC
- TRBJ2-3 TRBV7-2 - CASSSTGYTDTQYF TGTGCCAGCAGCTCCACAGGGTACACAGATACGCAGTATTTT
- TRBJ2-5 TRBV2 - CASIRGSQETQYF TGTGCCAGCATCAGGGGCAGCCAAGAGACCCAGTACTTC
TRBD2 TRBJ2-7 TRBV30 - CAWSAGLAGPYF TGTGCCTGGAGTGCTGGACTAGCGGGACCGTACTTC
- TRBJ1-4 TRBV25-1 few CASSSSGVEKLFF TGTGCCAGCAGTAGTTCGGGGGTCGAAAAACTGTTTTTT
TRBD2 TRBJ2-1 TRBV11-2 - CASNTREKTWNEQFF TGTGCCAGCAACACGCGGGAGAAAACTTGGAATGAGCAGTTCTTC
TRBD1 TRBJ1-1 TRBV11-2 - CASSATGGGTEAFF TGTGCCAGCAGCGCCACAGGGGGAGGCACTGAAGCTTTCTTT
- TRBJ1-1 TRBV19 - CASSMTGYTEAFF TGTGCCAGTAGTATGACAGGTTACACTGAAGCTTTCTTT
TRBD2 TRBJ2-1 TRBV2 once CASTGGLNNEQFF TGTGCCAGCACGGGAGGGCTCAACAATGAGCAGTTCTTC
- TRBJ2-7 TRBV15 - CATSREPLGRPGSYEQYF TGTGCCACCAGCAGAGAGCCCTTGGGGCGTCCCGGGTCTTACGAGCAGTACTTC
TRBD1 TRBJ1-5 TRBV18 - CASSPPPSRTGGYNQPQHF TGTGCCAGCTCACCGCCACCTTCCCGGACAGGGGGCTACAATCAGCCCCAGCATTTT
- TRBJ2-5 TRBV28 - CASTPLVGQSSETQYF TGTGCCAGCACCCCCCTGGTGGGACAAAGCTCGGAGACCCAGTACTTC
TRBD2 TRBJ2-2 TRBV27 few CASKPSLAGNTGELFF TGTGCCAGCAAGCCCTCACTAGCGGGGAACACCGGGGAGCTGTTTTTT
- TRBJ2-5 TRBV7-2 - CASSLALTAEQETQYF TGTGCCAGCAGCTTAGCATTGACTGCTGAGCAAGAGACCCAGTACTTC
TRBD1 TRBJ1-4 TRBV5-1 - CASSSSGTGYEKLFF TGCGCCAGCAGCTCATCCGGGACAGGGTATGAAAAACTGTTTTTT
- TRBJ1-4 TRBV28 few CASSSPGGSNEKLFF TGTGCCAGCAGTTCCCCCGGGGGATCTAATGAAAAACTGTTTTTT
TRBD2 TRBJ2-2 TRBV19 - CASSIVASGRAIGNTGELFF TGTGCCAGTAGTATAGTGGCTAGCGGGAGGGCCATCGGTAACACCGGGGAGCTGTTTTTT
- TRBJ1-1 TRBV18 few CATGGLRTEAFF TGTGCCACCGGAGGCCTGAGGACTGAAGCTTTCTTT
TRBD2 TRBJ2-5 TRBV7-2 - CASGIAGQETQYF TGTGCCAGCGGGATAGCGGGCCAAGAGACCCAGTACTTC
TRBD1 TRBJ1-2 TRBV5-4 - CASSPQDRRTFYGYTF TGTGCCAGCAGCCCCCAGGACAGGAGGACCTTCTATGGCTACACCTTC
TRBD1 TRBJ1-1 TRBV6-4 - CASSDTDRGTEAFF TGTGCCAGCAGTGACACTGACAGGGGCACTGAAGCTTTCTTT
TRBD2 TRBJ2-7 TRBV7-9 few CASSASASGKYEQYF TGTGCCAGCAGCGCCTCGGCTAGCGGGAAATACGAGCAGTACTTC
TRBD2 TRBJ2-5 TRBV4-3 - CASSPGLQETQYF TGCGCCAGCAGCCCGGGACTACAAGAGACCCAGTACTTC
- TRBJ2-7 TRBV5-6 once CASSLAGNYEQYF TGTGCCAGCAGCTTGGCAGGTAACTACGAGCAGTACTTC
TRBD1 TRBJ1-5 TRBV28 - CASSWGQGAHQPQHF TGTGCCAGCAGTTGGGGACAGGGGGCTCATCAGCCCCAGCATTTT
- TRBJ2-2 TRBV11-3 - CASSFLVTGELFF TGTGCCAGCAGCTTTTTAGTAACCGGGGAGCTGTTTTTT
TRBD2 TRBJ2-1 TRBV7-2 - CASRPLAVQDEQFF TGTGCCAGCAGGCCACTAGCGGTCCAAGATGAGCAGTTCTTC
- TRBJ2-1 TRBV16 - CASSQETGNEQFF TGTGCCAGCAGCCAAGAGACGGGTAATGAGCAGTTCTTC
TRBD1 TRBJ2-3 TRBV11-3 few CASSIHRGSDTQYF TGTGCCAGCAGCATCCACAGGGGTTCGGATACGCAGTATTTT
- TRBJ1-2 TRBV27 few CASSLRQSYGYTF TGTGCCAGCAGTTTAAGACAGTCATATGGCTACACCTTC
TRBD1 TRBJ1-1 TRBV7-2 once CASSYGQGFDAFF TGTGCCAGCAGCTATGGACAGGGCTTCGATGCTTTCTTT
- TRBJ2-7 TRBV6-1 - CASNLGALWYEQYF TGTGCCAGCAACCTAGGGGCCCTTTGGTACGAGCAGTACTTC
TRBD1 TRBJ1-2 TRBV7-9 - CASSSNRGGYTF TGTGCCAGCAGTTCAAACAGGGGCGGCTACACCTTC
TRBD1 TRBJ2-7 TRBV6-5 many CASSPGTGRYEQYF TGTGCCAGCAGTCCCGGGACAGGCCGCTACGAGCAGTACTTC
- TRBJ1-3 TRBV7-9 - CASSPVGRAPSGNTIYF TGTGCCAGCAGCCCAGTAGGGAGGGCTCCTTCTGGAAACACCATATATTTT
- TRBJ1-1 TRBV6-6 once CASFIGLHTEAFF TGTGCCAGCTTCATCGGTTTGCACACTGAAGCTTTCTTT
- TRBJ1-5 TRBV2 - CASMVGGGTQHF TGTGCCAGCATGGTGGGGGGGGGAACCCAGCATTTT
- TRBJ2-2 TRBV19 once CASSRQMNTGELFF TGTGCCAGTAGCCGACAAATGAACACCGGGGAGCTGTTTTTT
- TRBJ2-1 TRBV7-8 - CASSGHRVELLNEQFF TGTGCCAGCAGCGGACACAGGGTAGAACTACTCAATGAGCAGTTCTTC